The 23 T cell receptor beta chains in this list originate from one sample, sequenced in a study of sequential checkpoint blockade in melanoma. Treatment given: randomized to nivolumab then ipilimumab (arm A) or the reverse (arm B). Clones were read by immunoSEQ multiplex PCR, and TCRdb kept only the in-frame ones, dropping some. Among around 19,000 clones listed, 80% to 90% were seen once. The source material was CD8+ T cells sorted from blood (inferred from file names), sampled from a patient given nivolumab and ipilimumab in sequence. Receptors were obtained from a human donor with melanoma.

This chain connects TRBV7-9 to TRBJ1-2; D possibly corresponds to TRBD1 (5 bases). The CDR3 consists of 14 residues. Germline lookup yields CDR1 SEHNR and CDR2 FQNEAQ (reference sequence). V gave up 4 bases and J gave up 5 bases, with 14 bases separating them. As DNA, the CDR3 is TGTGCCAGCAGCTCCCTATTTGACAGTTATGGCTACACCTTC. It yields the protein CASSSLFDSYGYTF.

The chain uses TRBV6-5 and TRBJ1-6, with a possible D match to TRBD1 (6 bases). Germline V CDR1 and CDR2: MNHEY, SVGAGI. V lost 2 bases and J lost 7, with 9 bases in between. The CDR3 consists of 14 residues. The DNA of the CDR3 is TGTGCCAGCAGTTACACAGGGACAAATTCACCCCTCCACTTT. It is translated as CASSYTGTNSPLHF.

This chain links TRBV5-1 with TRBJ1-1; tentatively, D is TRBD1 (5 bases). Germline V gives CDR1 SGHRS, CDR2 YFSETQ. V was trimmed by 4 bases and J by 5 bases, leaving 21 bases between them. CDR3 size: 16 residues. CDR3 sequence reads: CASSAAEGPGRTEAFF. The CDR3 DNA reads as TGCGCCAGCAGCGCGGCGGAGGGACCGGGCAGGACTGAAGCTTTCTTT. Together with reference TRBV5-1 and TRBJ1-1, the CDR3 gives the full variable domain: KAGVTQTPRYLIKTRGQQVTLSCSPISGHRSVSWYQQTPGQGLQFLFEYFSETQRNKGNFPGRFSGRQFSNSRSEMNVSTLELGDSALYLCASSAAEGPGRTEAFFGQGTRLTVV.

The chain carries TRBV9 and TRBJ1-1; D is possibly TRBD1 (6 bases). V was clipped by 2 bases and J by 3 bases, with 8 bases between them. CDR3 size: 13 residues. Germline values: CDR1 SGDLS, CDR2 YYNGEE. CDR3: CASSVGGHTEAFF. For the CDR3, the DNA is TGTGCCAGCAGCGTGGGGGGGCACACTGAAGCTTTCTTT.

In DNA, the CDR3 is TGTGCCAGCAGCGGAGAGCTAGGGGGCTCCTACGAGCAGTACTTC. Amino acids: CASSGELGGSYEQYF. The chain uses TRBV11-2 and TRBJ2-7, with D possibly matching TRBD1 (6 bases). The V gene lost 5 bases and the J gene lost 0 bases, with 14 bases spanning the gap. The germline gives CDR1 SGHAT, CDR2 FQNNGV. The CDR3 totals 15 residues.

V is TRBV2 and J is TRBJ2-1; 9 bases align to TRBD1. The V gene end was trimmed by 8 bases and the J gene end by 2 bases; junction bases not matched to a gene: 1. Germline V lookup: CDR1 SNHLY, CDR2 FYNNEI. The CDR3 extends over 13 amino acids. The CDR3 DNA reads TGTGCCAGCCGGGACAGGGCCTACAATGAGCAGTTCTTC. Its protein product is CASRDRAYNEQFF.

CDR3 residues: CASTPEGAGLPNEKLFF. The CDR3 DNA follows: TGCGCCAGCACCCCGGAGGGGGCAGGGCTGCCTAATGAAAAACTGTTTTTT. The rearrangement uses TRBV5-1 and TRBJ1-4, with 7 nucleotides matching TRBD1. Losses at the gene ends were 6 bases for V and 3 bases for J; bases not matched to a gene: 14. The CDR3 covers 17 residues. Germline V gives CDR1 SGHRS, CDR2 YFSETQ.

The gene calls are TRBV6-1 and TRBJ2-7; 8 bases line up with TRBD1. V gave up 6 bases and J gave up 0 bases; unmatched junction bases: 4. CDR1 and CDR2 from the germline V gene are MNHNS and SASEGT. The CDR3 spans 14 residues. The chain's CDR3 is CASSDRGDSYEQYF. CDR3 DNA sequence: TGTGCCAGCAGCGACAGGGGTGACTCCTACGAGCAGTACTTC.

The chain combines TRBV21-1 with TRBJ1-1. TRBV21-1 is listed as a pseudogene. The CDR3 runs 14 residues. CDR3 DNA sequence: TGTGCCAGCAGCAACCAGGGGAGGGGCACTGAAGCTTTCTTT. As protein: CASSNQGRGTEAFF.

The chain combines TRBV6-5 with TRBJ1-2, with D maybe TRBD1 (5 bases). The CDR3 contains 13 residues. The germline CDR1 and CDR2 sequences are MNHEY and SVGAGI. Deletions cut 5 bases from V and 5 bases from J, with 12 bases between. The CDR3 nucleotides are TGTGCCAGCAGTCGGGACGGAGGGTATGGCTACACCTTC. Translating it yields CASSRDGGYGYTF.

The rearrangement uses TRBV9 and TRBJ1-1; no definite D call. Germline lookup yields CDR1 SGDLS and CDR2 YYNGEE. V was cut by 0 bases and J by 1 base, with 13 bases left in between. CDR3 length: 16 amino acids. CDR3 coding DNA: TGTGCCAGCAGCGTAGTAGCTAGCCGGGCGAACACTGAAGCTTTCTTT. Translated, it gives CASSVVASRANTEAFF. The full variable domain, with the rest looked up from reference TRBV9 and TRBJ1-1, is DSGVTQTPKHLITATGQRVTLRCSPRSGDLSVYWYQQSLDQGLQFLIQYYNGEERAKGNILERFSAQQFPDLHSELNLSSLELGDSALYFCASSVVASRANTEAFFGQGTRLTVV.

This clone appeared a few times. The genes are TRBV7-9 and TRBJ2-7; the D gene is possibly TRBD1 (6 bases). The germline gives CDR1 SEHNR, CDR2 FQNEAQ (reference sequence). This CDR3 contains 14 residues. V was clipped by 1 base and J by 6 bases, with 13 bases between them. The chain's CDR3 is CASSLGAGDREQYF. The CDR3 nucleotides are TGTGCCAGCAGCTTAGGGGCAGGGGATCGCGAGCAGTACTTC.

This clone occurred once. The chain carries TRBV5-1 and TRBJ1-1, with a possible D match to TRBD1 (6 bases). The CDR3 length is 15 residues. V lost 4 bases and J 8 bases, leaving 21 bases between the germline ends. Germline CDR1 and CDR2: SGHRS and YFSETQ. The CDR3 protein is CASSPDGQLGTEAFF. The CDR3, as DNA: TGCGCCAGCAGCCCGGACGGACAGCTGGGTACAGAAGCTTTCTTT.

The chain combines TRBV5-1 with TRBJ2-5; TRBD2 aligns across 13 bases. The tail of the sequence fits TRBJ2-7 better, so the J call may be wrong. The CDR3 loop spans 15 amino acids. Germline lookup yields CDR1 SGHRS and CDR2 YFSETQ. CDR3 amino acids: CASSLELAGGDEQYF. The CDR3 region has the DNA TGCGCCAGCAGCTTGGAACTAGCGGGGGGGGACGAGCAGTACTTC.

J is TRBJ1-1 and V is TRBV27, with D unclear. Germline values: CDR1 MNHEY, CDR2 SMNVEV (reference sequence). V was clipped by 10 bases and J by 2 bases, with 14 bases between them. The CDR3 spans 13 residues. Here the CDR3 DNA reads TGTGCCACCCGAATTCCGGGTAACACTGAAGCTTTCTTT. Its protein is CATRIPGNTEAFF.

The chain couples TRBV7-9 to TRBJ2-3; the match to TRBD2 covers 8 bases. The ends lost 4 bases at V and 1 base at J; junction bases unmatched: 1. This CDR3 is built from 14 residues. CDR1 is SEHNR and CDR2 is FQNEAQ in the germline V gene (reference sequence). The CDR3 loop reads CASSSGLGTDTQYF. The DNA for the CDR3 is TGTGCCAGCAGCTCGGGACTAGGCACAGATACGCAGTATTTT. The entire variable domain, with the rest obtained from reference TRBV7-9 and TRBJ2-3, is as follows: DTGVSQNPRHKITKRGQNVTFRCDPISEHNRLYWYRQTLGQGPEFLTYFQNEAQLEKSRLLSDRFSAERPKGSFSTLEIQRTEQGDSAMYLCASSSGLGTDTQYFGPGTRLTVL.

By sample share, this clone is medium-sized. This chain joins TRBV16 and TRBJ1-5; D unresolved. Trimming pared 0 bases from V and 2 bases from J, leaving 8 bases between. This CDR3 spans 15 amino acids. The germline gives CDR1 KGHSY, CDR2 FQNENV. The CDR3 nucleotides read TGTGCCAGCAGCCAATCCGGGATACGCAATCAGCCCCAGCATTTT. Amino acids: CASSQSGIRNQPQHF. Full variable domain (outside the CDR3, taken from reference TRBV16 and TRBJ1-5): GEEVAQTPKHLVRGEGQKAKLYCAPIKGHSYVFWYQQVLKNEFKFLISFQNENVFDETGMPKERFSAKCLPNSPCSLEIQATKLEDSAVYFCASSQSGIRNQPQHFGDGTRLSIL.

The chain recombines TRBV2 with TRBJ2-5; D unresolved. Germline assignment: CDR1 SNHLY and CDR2 FYNNEI. The length of the CDR3 is 14 residues. Between the trimmed V and J ends, which lost 4 bases and 0 bases, there was a span of 9 bases. CDR3 amino acids: CASSGDKYQETQYF. For the CDR3, the DNA is TGTGCCAGCAGTGGTGACAAATACCAAGAGACCCAGTACTTC. The full variable domain, rest sourced from reference TRBV2 and TRBJ2-5, is EPEVTQTPSHQVTQMGQEVILRCVPISNHLYFYWYRQILGQKVEFLVSFYNNEISEKSEIFDDQFSVERPDGSNFTLKIRSTKLEDSAMYFCASSGDKYQETQYFGPGTRLLVL.

The chain joins TRBV25-1 to TRBJ2-7; maybe TRBD2 (5 bases). The CDR3 is made up of 14 amino acids. Germline V CDR1 and CDR2: MGHDK, SYGVNS. Trimming pared 2 bases from V and 6 bases from J, leaving 14 bases between. CDR3 region: CASSEGWAGGEQYF. Here the CDR3 DNA reads TGTGCCAGCAGTGAAGGGTGGGCGGGCGGCGAGCAGTACTTC.

Points on this clone: The junction departs from germline at one end; a sequencing error may be responsible. This chain connects TRBV12-5 to TRBJ1-1; D is ambiguous. The V gene's germline CDR1 is LGHNT and CDR2 FRNRAP. This CDR3 has 9 amino acids. The CDR3 is CASGPVGDF. The CDR3 DNA sequence: TGTGCTAGTGGTCCGGTTGGAGACTTT.

Regarding this clone: A read error may account for a junction end that differs from germline. The gene calls are TRBV10-3 and TRBJ1-5, with 9 bases that match TRBD1. Germline V gene sequence: CDR1 ENHRY, CDR2 SYGVKD. The CDR3 is 16 amino acids. CDR3 loop: CASSYSRDRENQPQHF. CDR3 nucleotides: TGTGCCAGCAGTTACTCTAGGGACAGGGAGAATCAGCCCCAGCATTTT.

The chain recombines TRBV7-2 with TRBJ1-2; D may be TRBD1 (5 bases). The CDR3 totals 12 residues. Trimming took 1 base from V and 7 from J, leaving 7 bases between them. Germline lookup yields CDR1 SGHTA and CDR2 FQGNSA. The CDR3 spells CASSLGGFGYTF. The CDR3 region has the DNA TGTGCCAGCAGCTTAGGGGGCTTTGGCTACACCTTC.

V is TRBV27 and J is TRBJ2-3, with 7 bases that match TRBD2. This CDR3 comprises 17 residues. Germline V gene data show CDR1 as MNHEY and CDR2 as SMNVEV (reference sequence). Trimming removed 4 bases from V and 3 bases from J; junction bases left unmatched: 13. The chain's CDR3 is CASSYLRRVGGTDTQYF. The CDR3 DNA is TGTGCCAGCAGTTACCTCCGTAGGGTGGGGGGGACAGATACGCAGTATTTT.